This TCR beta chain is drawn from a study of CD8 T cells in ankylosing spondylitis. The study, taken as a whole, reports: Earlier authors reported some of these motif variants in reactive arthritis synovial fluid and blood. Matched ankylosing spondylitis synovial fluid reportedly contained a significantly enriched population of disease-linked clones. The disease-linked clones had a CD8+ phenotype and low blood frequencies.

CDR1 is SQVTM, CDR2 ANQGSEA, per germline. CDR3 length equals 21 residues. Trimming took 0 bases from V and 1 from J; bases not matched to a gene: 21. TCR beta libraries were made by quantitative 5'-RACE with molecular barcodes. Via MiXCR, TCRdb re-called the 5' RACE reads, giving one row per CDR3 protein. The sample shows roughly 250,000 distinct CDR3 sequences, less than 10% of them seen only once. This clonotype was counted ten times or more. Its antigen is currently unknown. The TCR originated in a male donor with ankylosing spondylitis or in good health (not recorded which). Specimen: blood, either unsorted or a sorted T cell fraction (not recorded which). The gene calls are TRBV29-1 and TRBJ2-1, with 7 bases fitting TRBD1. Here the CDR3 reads CSVEDLLGDPSPRGSYNEQFF. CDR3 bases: TGCAGCGTTGAAGATCTGTTAGGCGACCCTTCACCCAGGGGGTCCTACAATGAGCAGTTCTTC.